Shown below are 30 T cell receptor beta chains from a single sample sequenced in a study of cytomegalovirus exposure and HLA in healthy donors. The study ran its PCR with 60 Vbeta and 13 Jbeta primers. Only in-frame clones appear in the TCRdb table, and some are missing; sequencing was by immunoSEQ multiplex PCR. The sample lists 100,000 to 150,000 clones, more than 80% occurring once. Sequenced sample: PBMCs. The receptors were gathered from a man aged 25-45 years in good health and CMV-seropositive.

The chain recombines TRBV7-9 with TRBJ1-4; 8 positions match TRBD1. V lost 1 base to trimming and J lost 7 bases; unmatched junction nucleotides: 11. Germline CDR1 is SEHNR and CDR2 is FQNEAQ (reference sequence). This CDR3 spans 17 amino acids. CDR3 bases: TGTGCCAGCAGCTTAGTGTGGGGCAGGGGGCGCGGTGAAAAACTGTTTTTT. Translated, it gives CASSLVWGRGRGEKLFF.

The chain carries TRBV27 and TRBJ1-2; 7 nucleotides line up with TRBD1. The junction had 12 bases not matched to a gene; V was cut back by 10 bases and J by 7 bases. The CDR3 extends over 13 amino acids. CDR1 is MNHEY and CDR2 is SMNVEV in the germline V gene (reference sequence). This chain's CDR3 is CATQQGISGGYTF. The CDR3 DNA is TGTGCCACCCAACAGGGGATCAGTGGTGGCTACACCTTC.

The J gene is TRBJ2-7, the V gene TRBV5-1; D might be TRBD1 (6 bases). V was cut by 0 bases and J by 3 bases, with 10 bases left in between. This CDR3 has 14 residues. Germline V gene lookup returns CDR1 SGHRS and CDR2 YFSETQ. In DNA, the CDR3 is TGCGCCAGCAGCTTGGAGGGCAGGGGCTACGAGCAGTACTTC. Translation gives CASSLEGRGYEQYF.

The J gene is TRBJ1-6, the V gene TRBV5-8; D might be TRBD1 (6 bases). This CDR3 region has 14 residues. Germline V gives CDR1 SGHTS, CDR2 YDEGEE. V was pared by 4 bases and J by 7 bases, with 12 bases between. The CDR3 loop reads CASSPGQSNSPLHF. The CDR3, as DNA: TGTGCCAGCAGCCCTGGACAGAGCAATTCACCCCTCCACTTT.

The chain uses TRBV18 and TRBJ1-2; D possibly corresponds to TRBD1 (5 bases). This CDR3 is built from 16 residues. CDR1 is KGHSH, CDR2 LQKENI, per germline. Trimming shortened V by 4 bases and J by 4 bases, and 19 bases separated the two germline ends. CDR3 loop: CASSLQVIHRSYGYTF. CDR3 nucleotide sequence: TGTGCCAGCTCACTACAGGTTATCCATCGTAGCTATGGCTACACCTTC.

This clone was seen a handful of times. This sequence joins TRBV6-1 and TRBJ1-1, with 9 bases that match TRBD1. Trimming cost V 2 bases and J 3 bases; bases outside gene matches: 4. The CDR3 has 15 amino acids. The germline gives CDR1 MNHNS, CDR2 SASEGT. The CDR3 is CASSERTGEDTEAFF. The CDR3 bases are TGTGCCAGCAGTGAAAGGACAGGGGAGGACACTGAAGCTTTCTTT.

V usage is TRBV7-3 and J usage is TRBJ2-1; 13 bases agree with TRBD2. The germline gives CDR1 SGHTA, CDR2 FQGTGA. V was clipped by 4 bases and J by 4 bases; unmatched bases: 4. CDR3 length equals 16 residues. The chain's CDR3 is CASSSRLAGGYNEQFF. The CDR3 DNA reads TGTGCCAGCAGCTCGAGACTAGCGGGGGGTTACAATGAGCAGTTCTTC.

The V gene is TRBV27, the J gene TRBJ1-1, with D possibly being TRBD1 (5 bases). V dropped 7 bases and J dropped 4 bases, with 16 bases sitting between them. This CDR3 spans 14 amino acids. Germline values: CDR1 MNHEY, CDR2 SMNVEV (reference sequence). CDR3 sequence (DNA): TGTGCCAGCACCCAGGGATCCTGGGGCACTGAAGCTTTCTTT. Translating gives CASTQGSWGTEAFF.

The chain carries TRBV5-1 and TRBJ2-5; a possible D gene is TRBD2 (5 bases). CDR3 length: 14 amino acids. Trimming took 3 bases from V and 5 from J, leaving 14 bases between them. Germline CDR1 is SGHRS and CDR2 is YFSETQ. CDR3 bases: TGCGCCAGCAGCTCAGGACTGTTTTCTGAGACCCAGTACTTC. This gives the protein CASSSGLFSETQYF.

With respect to this clone: Relative to the germline gene, one junction end is altered; a read error may explain this. CDR3 nucleotides: TGTTCCAGCAGCTTCGCCGGTTGGGCCCGCTTC. It yields the protein CSSSFAGWARF. The gene calls are TRBV7-9 and TRBJ1-2, with no clear D. The CDR3 totals 11 residues. Germline lookup yields CDR1 SEHNR and CDR2 FQNEAQ (reference sequence).

The V call is TRBV29-1, the J call TRBJ2-6; no firm D call. This CDR3 is built from 14 residues. Germline-derived CDR1 and CDR2 are SQVTM and ANQGSEA. V was shortened by 7 bases and J by 1 base, with 11 bases between the two germline ends. In nucleotides, the CDR3 is TGCAGCGCCGACGGAGATTCTGGGGCCAACGTCCTGACTTTC. Amino acid sequence: CSADGDSGANVLTF.

This clone came up once. The chain recombines TRBV10-3 with TRBJ2-5, with a possible D match to TRBD1 (6 bases). The ends were cut back, 6 bases at V and 1 base at J, with 15 bases in the middle. The CDR3 extends over 15 amino acids. Germline CDR1 is ENHRY and CDR2 is SYGVKD. CDR3 sequence reads: CAISQLQGPQETQYF. The DNA of the CDR3 is TGTGCCATCAGCCAGCTACAGGGACCCCAAGAGACCCAGTACTTC.

The chain joins TRBV6-5 to TRBJ2-3; TRBD2 aligns across 12 bases. Germline lookup yields CDR1 MNHEY and CDR2 SVGAGI. Unmatched junction bases numbered 7, after V lost 4 bases and J lost 8 bases. The CDR3 runs 15 residues. The CDR3 nucleotides are TGTGCCAGCAGTTCCGCTAGCGGGGGGGCGGGTACGCAGTATTTT. Protein: CASSSASGGAGTQYF.

This chain connects TRBV30 to TRBJ2-1; 11 nucleotides line up with TRBD2. CDR1 is GTSNPN, CDR2 SVGIG, per germline (reference sequence). V lost 4 bases to trimming and J lost 6 bases; unmatched junction nucleotides: 5. The CDR3 sequence is 14 residues long. The CDR3 sequence is CAWTPGTSGNEQFF. CDR3 nucleotides: TGTGCCTGGACCCCCGGGACTAGCGGCAATGAGCAGTTCTTC.

The chain combines TRBV19 with TRBJ2-7, with D possibly being TRBD2 (5 bases). Deletions cut 3 bases from V and 1 base from J, with 10 bases between. Germline CDR1 reads LNHDA; CDR2 reads SQIVND (reference sequence). CDR3 size: 14 residues. CDR3 in DNA: TGTGCCAGTAGTATTCGGGGATTATCCTACGAGCAGTACTTC. Amino acids: CASSIRGLSYEQYF. Drawing the rest from reference TRBV19 and TRBJ2-7, the complete variable domain is DGGITQSPKYLFRKEGQNVTLSCEQNLNHDAMYWYRQDPGQGLRLIYYSQIVNDFQKGDIAEGYSVSREKKESFPLTVTSAQKNPTAFYLCASSIRGLSYEQYFGPGTRLTVT.

This CDR3 is CASSSPTSRNEQFF. The CDR3, as DNA: TGTGCCAGCAGCTCCCCCACTAGCCGCAATGAGCAGTTCTTC. This rearrangement joins TRBV7-2 to TRBJ2-1; the D gene is possibly TRBD2 (6 bases). This CDR3 comprises 14 residues. V dropped 4 bases and J dropped 6 bases, with 13 bases sitting between them. Germline V gene sequence: CDR1 SGHTA, CDR2 FQGNSA. Variable domain in full (rest from reference TRBV7-2 and TRBJ2-1): GAGVSQSPSNKVTEKGKDVELRCDPISGHTALYWYRQSLGQGLEFLIYFQGNSAPDKSGLPSDRFSAERTGGSVSTLTIQRTQQEDSAVYLCASSSPTSRNEQFFGPGTRLTVL.

This clone occurred once. The chain uses TRBV2 and TRBJ1-1, with unresolved D. V was cut by 4 bases and J by 7 bases, with 7 bases left in between. This CDR3 has 11 amino acids. Germline V gene sequence: CDR1 SNHLY, CDR2 FYNNEI. The CDR3 here is CASSVADEAFF. The CDR3 region has the DNA TGTGCCAGCAGTGTGGCAGATGAAGCTTTCTTT.

J is TRBJ1-2 and V is TRBV6-5; possibly TRBD1 for D (5 bases). The V gene lost 3 bases and the J gene lost 2 bases, with 16 bases spanning the gap. Germline V gene sequence: CDR1 MNHEY, CDR2 SVGAGI. This CDR3 is 16 amino acids long. CDR3: CASSYGVKKGNYGYTF. CDR3 coding DNA: TGTGCCAGCAGTTATGGGGTTAAGAAGGGGAACTATGGCTACACCTTC.

The chain combines TRBV6-1 with TRBJ1-1, with D maybe TRBD1 (6 bases). Germline V gives CDR1 MNHNS, CDR2 SASEGT. V was trimmed by 2 bases and J by 4 bases, leaving 8 bases between them. CDR3 length equals 13 residues. The CDR3 loop is CASSEIGGTEAFF. CDR3 DNA: TGTGCCAGCAGTGAAATAGGGGGCACTGAAGCTTTCTTT.

This clone was found a few times. The V call is TRBV29-1, the J call TRBJ1-6; weak D call: TRBD1 (6 bases). This CDR3 is 13 amino acids long. Trimming shortened V by 7 bases and J by 7 bases, and 14 bases separated the two germline ends. Germline V CDR1 and CDR2: SQVTM, ANQGSEA. The CDR3 reads CSASADRNSPLHF. The CDR3 DNA sequence: TGCAGCGCCTCGGCGGACAGAAATTCACCCCTCCACTTT.

V and J are TRBV2 and TRBJ1-6; TRBD1 matches at 9 bases. The V gene end was trimmed by 3 bases and the J gene end by 10 bases; junction bases not matched to a gene: 4. The CDR3 spans 14 residues. Germline V gene data show CDR1 as SNHLY and CDR2 as FYNNEI. The CDR3 here is CASSEGQGFSPLHF. The CDR3 bases are TGTGCCAGCAGTGAGGGACAGGGCTTCTCACCCCTCCACTTT.

V is TRBV27 and J is TRBJ2-7; D call uncertain. The CDR3 extends over 14 amino acids. CDR1 and CDR2 from the germline V gene are MNHEY and SMNVEV (reference sequence). Trimming shortened V by 0 bases and J by 3 bases, and 9 bases separated the two germline ends. The chain's CDR3 is CASSLSGALYEQYF. CDR3 nucleotides: TGTGCCAGCAGTTTATCAGGAGCCCTCTACGAGCAGTACTTC.

V is TRBV14 and J is TRBJ1-1, with D unclear. Germline V gene sequence: CDR1 SGHDN, CDR2 FVKESK. Trimming stripped 0 bases from V and 11 bases from J, with 13 bases between. The CDR3 has 13 amino acids. The CDR3 protein is CASSQEPRGSAFF. The CDR3 bases are TGTGCCAGCAGCCAAGAACCTCGCGGGTCGGCTTTCTTT. Together with reference TRBV14 and TRBJ1-1, the CDR3 gives the full variable domain: EAGVTQFPSHSVIEKGQTVTLRCDPISGHDNLYWYRRVMGKEIKFLLHFVKESKQDESGMPNNRFLAERTGGTYSTLKVQPAELEDSGVYFCASSQEPRGSAFFGQGTRLTVV.

The rearrangement links TRBV19 to TRBJ2-3; 9 positions match TRBD1. The ends lost 6 bases at V and 3 bases at J; junction bases unmatched: 1. The CDR3 consists of 13 residues. The V gene's germline CDR1 is LNHDA and CDR2 SQIVND (reference sequence). The CDR3, as DNA: TGTGCCAGTAGCGGGACAGGGACAGATACGCAGTATTTT. This gives the protein CASSGTGTDTQYF. Drawing the rest from reference TRBV19 and TRBJ2-3, the complete variable domain is DGGITQSPKYLFRKEGQNVTLSCEQNLNHDAMYWYRQDPGQGLRLIYYSQIVNDFQKGDIAEGYSVSREKKESFPLTVTSAQKNPTAFYLCASSGTGTDTQYFGPGTRLTVL.

The chain is built from TRBV5-6 and TRBJ2-7; a weak D match, TRBD1 (5 bases). Germline CDR1 SGHDT, CDR2 YYEEEE. CDR3 size: 12 residues. V lost 1 base and J lost 7, with 9 bases in between. As DNA, the CDR3 is TGTGCCAGCAGCTTGACAGGAGATGAGCAGTACTTC. Translation gives CASSLTGDEQYF.

V is TRBV4-1 and J is TRBJ2-6; 11 nucleotides match TRBD2. The CDR3 length is 18 residues. V lost 2 bases and J lost 0; bases outside the gene matches: 3. Germline V gene lookup returns CDR1 MGHRA and CDR2 YSYEKL. DNA of the CDR3: TGCGCCAGCAGCCAACGGACTAGCGGGCACTCTGGGGCCAACGTCCTGACTTTC. Translated: CASSQRTSGHSGANVLTF.

The chain uses TRBV11-2 and TRBJ1-3, with a possible D match to TRBD1 (6 bases). Per the germline V gene, CDR1 is SGHAT and CDR2 is FQNNGV. The CDR3 length is 16 residues. With 2 bases removed from V and 8 bases from J, the gap between germline ends came to 19 bases. CDR3 bases: TGTGCCAGCAGCTTATGGGTCCAGACAAAGGGGGACACCATATATTTT. Translated, it gives CASSLWVQTKGDTIYF.

The rearrangement links TRBV10-1 to TRBJ2-2; no clear D. V was cut by 7 bases and J by 4 bases, with 10 bases left in between. Germline V gene data show CDR1 as WNHNN and CDR2 as SYGVQD (reference sequence). The CDR3 runs to 13 residues. The CDR3 spells CASMAQTTGELFF. In DNA, the CDR3 is TGCGCCAGCATGGCACAGACCACCGGGGAGCTGTTTTTT.

This chain uses TRBV19 with TRBJ2-5, with TRBD2 as a possible D gene (6 bases). V was trimmed by 4 bases and J by 3 bases, leaving 15 bases between them. The germline CDR1 and CDR2 sequences are LNHDA and SQIVND (reference sequence). This CDR3 comprises 15 residues. CDR3 loop: CASSTSGLGEETQYF. Here the CDR3 DNA reads TGTGCCAGTAGTACCTCGGGACTGGGGGAAGAGACCCAGTACTTC.

This sequence joins TRBV12-5 and TRBJ1-1; no firm D call. Germline loops: CDR1 LGHNT, CDR2 FRNRAP. This CDR3 contains 12 residues. Trimming took off 3 bases at V and 11 bases at J, with 13 bases between the two ends. The CDR3 is CASGLLTEEAFF. The CDR3, as DNA: TGTGCTAGTGGTTTACTCACTGAGGAGGCTTTCTTT.